Listed below are T cell receptor beta chains from one sample, sequenced in a study of T-cell reconstitution after alpha-beta-depleted transplantation in children. In TCRdb, the PCR reads were re-called with MiXCR into one record per CDR3 protein. The top ten clones hold roughly two fifths of a sample with around 200,000 distinct CDR3 sequences, approximately 15% of them seen once. This material consisted of PBMCs, mostly from graft donor cells, taken 360 days after TCRalphabeta/CD19-depleted stem cell transplant. These receptors were taken from a male patient aged 2 to 10 who had a stem cell transplant for acute lymphoblastic leukemia, so the T cells may come from the graft donor. Both conserved end residues are part of each CDR3. D genes are given only for firm matches. A clone size is listed for some rows: how often the clone was seen (once, few, many), or a class if it is expanded.

J | size | V | length | D | CDR3 | DNA
TRBJ2-4 | NA | TRBV27 | 16 | TRBD1 | CASSRRQGASKNIQYF | TGTGCCAGCAGCCGACGACAGGGGGCTTCCAAAAACATTCAGTACTTC
TRBJ2-1 | NA | TRBV5-1 | 17 | TRBD2 | CASSLAVGLASDDEQFF | TGCGCCAGCAGCTTGGCCGTGGGACTAGCCTCTGACGATGAGCAGTTCTTC
TRBJ2-1 | NA | TRBV20-1 | 12 | TRBD2 | CSAAQGGNEQFF | TGCAGTGCGGCTCAGGGAGGGAATGAGCAGTTCTTC
TRBJ1-1 | few | TRBV20-1 | 17 | NA | CSARVKRSWTVNTEAFF | TGCAGTGCTAGAGTTAAAAGGTCGTGGACAGTGAACACTGAAGCTTTCTTT
TRBJ2-7 | NA | TRBV29-1 | 12 | NA | CSVGAGPSEQYF | TGCAGCGTTGGGGCCGGCCCCTCCGAGCAGTACTTC
TRBJ2-3 | few | TRBV10-3 | 15 | NA | CAISPRGADIDTQYF | TGTGCCATCAGTCCGCGGGGTGCAGACATCGATACGCAGTATTTT
TRBJ2-1 | NA | TRBV20-1 | 14 | NA | CSARTPTSYNEQFF | TGCAGTGCAAGAACACCTACCTCCTACAATGAGCAGTTCTTC
TRBJ2-5 | many | TRBV18 | 16 | NA | CASSPPGSEPQETQYF | TGTGCCAGCTCACCACCCGGGAGCGAACCCCAAGAGACCCAGTACTTC
TRBJ1-2 | few | TRBV18 | 14 | NA | CASSPGGPNYGYTF | TGTGCCAGCTCACCAGGGGGGCCTAACTATGGCTACACCTTC
TRBJ1-4 | few | TRBV20-1 | 13 | TRBD1 | CSAQDRLNEKLFF | TGCAGTGCTCAGGACAGGTTGAATGAAAAACTGTTTTTT
TRBJ2-1 | NA | TRBV12-3/TRBV12-4 | 13 | NA | CASSDPLLNEQFF | TGTGCCAGCAGTGACCCACTTTTGAATGAGCAGTTCTTC
TRBJ2-7 | many | TRBV20-1 | 12 | TRBD1 | CSARRDRHEQYF | TGCAGTGCTAGAAGGGACAGACACGAGCAGTACTTC
TRBJ2-7 | NA | TRBV20-1 | 13 | NA | CSASSDRSYEQYF | TGCAGTGCTAGTTCGGACAGATCCTACGAGCAGTACTTC
TRBJ1-1 | many | TRBV10-3 | 13 | NA | CATTTAVNTEAFF | TGTGCCACCACCACAGCGGTGAACACTGAAGCTTTCTTT